Here is one TCR beta chain with its context. An end of the junction does not agree with germline; a read error may underlie this. In the same sample, other DNA sequences code for this CDR3. With 60 Vbeta and 13 Jbeta primers, the PCR was carried out. Repertoires were generated with immunoSEQ multiplex PCR, while TCRdb's copy carries only in-frame clones and drops some. The repertoire holds about 130,000 clones, roughly 83% seen once, with around 1.2% in the top ten. This CDR3 spans 13 amino acids. Germline lookup yields CDR1 GTSNPN and CDR2 SVGIG (reference sequence). These data are taken from a study of cytomegalovirus exposure and HLA in healthy donors.

The receptor was isolated from a girl aged 2-10 years in good health and CMV-seronegative. The chain couples TRBV30 to TRBJ1-6, with D unclear. Sequenced sample: PBMCs. The CDR3 region is CAWTDFYNSPLHF. The CDR3 DNA reads TGTGCCTGGACCGACTTCTATAATTCCCCCCTCCACTTT.